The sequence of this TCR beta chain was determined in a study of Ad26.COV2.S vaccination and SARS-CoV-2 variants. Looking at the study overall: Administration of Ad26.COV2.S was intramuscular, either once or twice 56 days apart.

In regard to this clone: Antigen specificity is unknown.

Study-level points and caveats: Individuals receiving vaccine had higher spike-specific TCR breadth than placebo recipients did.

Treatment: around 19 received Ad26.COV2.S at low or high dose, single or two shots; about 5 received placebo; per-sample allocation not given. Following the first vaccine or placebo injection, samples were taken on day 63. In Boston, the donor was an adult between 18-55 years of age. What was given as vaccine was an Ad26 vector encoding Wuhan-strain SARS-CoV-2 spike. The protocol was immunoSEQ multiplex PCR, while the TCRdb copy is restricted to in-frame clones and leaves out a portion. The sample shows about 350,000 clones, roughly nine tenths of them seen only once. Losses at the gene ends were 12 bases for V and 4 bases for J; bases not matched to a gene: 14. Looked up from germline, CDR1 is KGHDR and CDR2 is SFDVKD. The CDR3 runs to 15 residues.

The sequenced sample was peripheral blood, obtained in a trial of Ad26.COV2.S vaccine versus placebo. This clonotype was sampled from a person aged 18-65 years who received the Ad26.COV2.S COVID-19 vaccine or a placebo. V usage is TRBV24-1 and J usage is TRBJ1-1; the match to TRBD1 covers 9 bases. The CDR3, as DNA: TGTGCCTCTGGGGACAGGGTTGGGGGTAGCACTGAAGCTTTCTTT. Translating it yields CASGDRVGGSTEAFF.